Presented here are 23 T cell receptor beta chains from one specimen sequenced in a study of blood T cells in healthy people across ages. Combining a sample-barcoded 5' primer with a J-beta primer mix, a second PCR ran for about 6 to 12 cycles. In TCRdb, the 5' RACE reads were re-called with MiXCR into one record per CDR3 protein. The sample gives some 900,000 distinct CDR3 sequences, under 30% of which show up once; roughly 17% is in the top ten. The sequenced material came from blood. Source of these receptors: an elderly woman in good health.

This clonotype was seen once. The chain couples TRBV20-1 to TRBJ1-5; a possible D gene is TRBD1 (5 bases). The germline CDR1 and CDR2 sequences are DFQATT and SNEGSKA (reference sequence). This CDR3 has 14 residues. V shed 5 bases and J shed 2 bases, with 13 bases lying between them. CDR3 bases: TGCAGTGCTCACAGGAGTGTGGGCAATCAGCCCCAGCATTTT. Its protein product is CSAHRSVGNQPQHF.

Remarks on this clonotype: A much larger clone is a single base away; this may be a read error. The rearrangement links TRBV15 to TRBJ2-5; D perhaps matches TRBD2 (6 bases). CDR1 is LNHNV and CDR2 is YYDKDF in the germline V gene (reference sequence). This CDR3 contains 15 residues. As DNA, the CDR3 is TGTGCCACCAGCAGAGATCTCCGGGGGTGGGAGACCCGGTACTTC. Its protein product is CATSRDLRGWETRYF.

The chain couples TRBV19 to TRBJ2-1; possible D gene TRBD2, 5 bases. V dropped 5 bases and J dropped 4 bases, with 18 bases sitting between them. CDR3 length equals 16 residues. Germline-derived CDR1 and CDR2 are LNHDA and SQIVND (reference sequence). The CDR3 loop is CASSSGSASRYNEQFF. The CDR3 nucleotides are TGTGCCAGTAGTTCGGGGTCGGCTAGCAGGTACAATGAGCAGTTCTTC.

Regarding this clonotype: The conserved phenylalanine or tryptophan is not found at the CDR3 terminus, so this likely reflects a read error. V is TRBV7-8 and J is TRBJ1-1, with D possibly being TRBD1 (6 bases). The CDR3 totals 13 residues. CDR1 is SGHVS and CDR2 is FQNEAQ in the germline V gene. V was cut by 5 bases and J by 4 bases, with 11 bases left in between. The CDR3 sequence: CASSPGHPTEAFC. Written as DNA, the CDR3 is TGTGCCAGCAGCCCGGGACACCCCACTGAAGCTTTCTGT.

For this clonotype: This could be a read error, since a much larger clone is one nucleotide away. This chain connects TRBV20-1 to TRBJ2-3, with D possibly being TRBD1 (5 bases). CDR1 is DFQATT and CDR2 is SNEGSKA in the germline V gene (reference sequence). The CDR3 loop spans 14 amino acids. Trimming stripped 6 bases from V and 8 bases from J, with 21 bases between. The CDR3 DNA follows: TGCAGTGCCCTTTCTCGGAAGGGGCAAGGTACGCAGTATTTT. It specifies CSALSRKGQGTQYF.

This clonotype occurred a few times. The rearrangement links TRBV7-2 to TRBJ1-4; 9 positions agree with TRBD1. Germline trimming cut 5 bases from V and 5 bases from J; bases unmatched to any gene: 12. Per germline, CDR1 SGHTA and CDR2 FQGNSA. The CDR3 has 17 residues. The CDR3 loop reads CASSNYFGGTGNEKLFF. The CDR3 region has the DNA TGTGCCAGCAGCAACTACTTTGGCGGGACAGGGAATGAAAAACTGTTTTTT.

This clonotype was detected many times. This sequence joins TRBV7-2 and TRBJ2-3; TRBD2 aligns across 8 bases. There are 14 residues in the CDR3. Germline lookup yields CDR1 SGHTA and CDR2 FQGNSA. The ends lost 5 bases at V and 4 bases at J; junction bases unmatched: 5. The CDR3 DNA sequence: TGTGCCAGCAGCCCCGGGAGGGCATCAGATACGCAGTATTTT. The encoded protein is CASSPGRASDTQYF.

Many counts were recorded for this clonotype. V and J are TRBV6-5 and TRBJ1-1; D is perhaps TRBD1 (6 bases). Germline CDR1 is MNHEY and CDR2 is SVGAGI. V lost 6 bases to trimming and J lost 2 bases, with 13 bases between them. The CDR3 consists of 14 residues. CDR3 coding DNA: TGTGCCAGCAGCACCGGGACACTTAACACTGAAGCTTTCTTT. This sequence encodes CASSTGTLNTEAFF.

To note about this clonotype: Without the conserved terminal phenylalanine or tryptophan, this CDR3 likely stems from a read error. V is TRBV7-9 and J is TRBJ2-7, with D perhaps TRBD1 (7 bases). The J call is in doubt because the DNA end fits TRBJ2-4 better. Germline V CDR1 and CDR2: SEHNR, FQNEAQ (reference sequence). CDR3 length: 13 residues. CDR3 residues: CASSDQGEDIQYC. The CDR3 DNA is TGCGCCAGCAGCGACCAGGGGGAGGACATTCAGTACTGC.

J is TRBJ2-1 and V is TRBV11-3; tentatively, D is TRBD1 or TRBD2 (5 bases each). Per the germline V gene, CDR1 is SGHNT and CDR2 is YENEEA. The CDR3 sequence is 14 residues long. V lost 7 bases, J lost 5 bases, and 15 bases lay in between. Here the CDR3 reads CASTQSGLNNEQFF. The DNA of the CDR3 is TGTGCCAGCACCCAATCGGGGCTGAACAATGAGCAGTTCTTC.

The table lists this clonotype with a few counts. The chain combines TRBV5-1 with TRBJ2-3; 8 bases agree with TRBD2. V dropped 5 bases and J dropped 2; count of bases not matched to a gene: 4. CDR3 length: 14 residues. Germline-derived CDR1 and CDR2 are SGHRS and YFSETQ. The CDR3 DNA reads TGCGCCAGCAGAGGTAGCGGGGCCACAGATACGCAGTATTTT. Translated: CASRGSGATDTQYF.

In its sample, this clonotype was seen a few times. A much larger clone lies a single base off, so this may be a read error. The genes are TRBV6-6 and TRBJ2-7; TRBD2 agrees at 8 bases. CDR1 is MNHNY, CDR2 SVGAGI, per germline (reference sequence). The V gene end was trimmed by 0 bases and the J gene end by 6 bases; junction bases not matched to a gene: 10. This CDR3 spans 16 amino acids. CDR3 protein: CASSYSFRGLVSEQYF. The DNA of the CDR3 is TGTGCCAGCAGTTACTCGTTCAGGGGACTAGTCTCCGAGCAGTACTTC.

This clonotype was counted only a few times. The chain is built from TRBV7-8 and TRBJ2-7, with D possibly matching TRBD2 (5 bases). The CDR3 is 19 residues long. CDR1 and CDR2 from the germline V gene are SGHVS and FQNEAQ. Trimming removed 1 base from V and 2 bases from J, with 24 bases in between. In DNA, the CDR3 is TGTGCCAGCAGCTTAGGGGTTCAGCTTGGAGCCTACGGGGCCTACGAGCAGTACTTC. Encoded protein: CASSLGVQLGAYGAYEQYF.

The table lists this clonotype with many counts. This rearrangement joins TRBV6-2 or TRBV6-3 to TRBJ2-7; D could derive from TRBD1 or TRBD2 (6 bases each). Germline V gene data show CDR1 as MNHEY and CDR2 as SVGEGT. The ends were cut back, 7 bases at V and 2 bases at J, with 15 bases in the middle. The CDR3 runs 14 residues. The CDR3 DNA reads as TGTGCCAGCAACGAGGGGGGCCCCCCCTACGAGCAGTACTTC. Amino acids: CASNEGGPPYEQYF.

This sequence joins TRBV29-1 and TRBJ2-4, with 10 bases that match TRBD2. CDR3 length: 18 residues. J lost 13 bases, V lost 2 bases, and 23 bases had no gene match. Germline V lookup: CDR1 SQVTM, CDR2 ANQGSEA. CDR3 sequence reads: CSVEYRTSGYRWMGEQYF. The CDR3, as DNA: TGCAGCGTTGAATACCGGACTAGCGGCTACCGTTGGATGGGTGAGCAGTACTTC.

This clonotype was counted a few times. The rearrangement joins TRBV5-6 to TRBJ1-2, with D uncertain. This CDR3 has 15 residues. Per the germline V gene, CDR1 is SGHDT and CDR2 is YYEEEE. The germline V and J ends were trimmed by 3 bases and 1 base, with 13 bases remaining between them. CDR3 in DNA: TGTGCCAGCAGCTGGAGCGGGGTCGGTAACTATGGCTACACCTTC. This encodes CASSWSGVGNYGYTF.

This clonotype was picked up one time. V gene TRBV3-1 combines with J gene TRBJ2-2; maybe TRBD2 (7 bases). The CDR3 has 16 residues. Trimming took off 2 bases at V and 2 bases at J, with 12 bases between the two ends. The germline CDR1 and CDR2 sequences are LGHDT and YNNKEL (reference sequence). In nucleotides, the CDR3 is TGTGCCAGCAGCCAAAGGCGGGGGCCTAACACCGGGGAGCTGTTTTTT. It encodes CASSQRRGPNTGELFF.

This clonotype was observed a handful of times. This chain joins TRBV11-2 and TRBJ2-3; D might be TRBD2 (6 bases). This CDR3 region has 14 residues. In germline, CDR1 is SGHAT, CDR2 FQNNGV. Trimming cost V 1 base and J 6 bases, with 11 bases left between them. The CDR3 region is CASSLGRGLDTQYF. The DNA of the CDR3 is TGTGCCAGCAGCTTAGGGCGGGGCTTGGATACGCAGTATTTT.

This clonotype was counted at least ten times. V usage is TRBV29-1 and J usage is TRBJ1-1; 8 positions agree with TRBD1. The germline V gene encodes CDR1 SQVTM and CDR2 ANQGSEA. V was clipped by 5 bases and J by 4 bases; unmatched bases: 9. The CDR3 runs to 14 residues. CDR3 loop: CSVRPGGFVTEAFF. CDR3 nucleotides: TGCAGCGTTAGGCCAGGGGGCTTCGTCACTGAAGCTTTCTTT.

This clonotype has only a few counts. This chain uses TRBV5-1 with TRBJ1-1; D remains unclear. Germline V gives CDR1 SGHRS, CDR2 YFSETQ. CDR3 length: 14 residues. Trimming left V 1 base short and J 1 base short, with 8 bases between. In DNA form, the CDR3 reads TGCGCCAGCAGCTTGACGGTAGCGAACACTGAAGCTTTCTTT. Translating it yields CASSLTVANTEAFF.

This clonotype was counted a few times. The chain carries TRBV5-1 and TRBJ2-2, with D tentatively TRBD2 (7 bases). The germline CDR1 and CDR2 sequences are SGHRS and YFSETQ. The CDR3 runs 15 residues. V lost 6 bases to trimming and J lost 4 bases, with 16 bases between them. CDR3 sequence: CASTPRGGGTGELFF. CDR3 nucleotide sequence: TGCGCCAGCACCCCGAGGGGGGGTGGCACCGGGGAGCTGTTTTTT. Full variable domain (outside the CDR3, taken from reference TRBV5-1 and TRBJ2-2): KAGVTQTPRYLIKTRGQQVTLSCSPISGHRSVSWYQQTPGQGLQFLFEYFSETQRNKGNFPGRFSGRQFSNSRSEMNVSTLELGDSALYLCASTPRGGGTGELFFGEGSRLTVL.

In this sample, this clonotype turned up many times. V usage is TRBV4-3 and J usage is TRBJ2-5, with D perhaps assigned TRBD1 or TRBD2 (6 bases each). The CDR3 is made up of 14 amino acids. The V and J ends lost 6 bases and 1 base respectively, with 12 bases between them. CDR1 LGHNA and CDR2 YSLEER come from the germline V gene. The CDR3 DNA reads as TGCGCCAGCAGTCAGGGGACTTCCCAAGAGACCCAGTACTTC. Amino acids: CASSQGTSQETQYF.

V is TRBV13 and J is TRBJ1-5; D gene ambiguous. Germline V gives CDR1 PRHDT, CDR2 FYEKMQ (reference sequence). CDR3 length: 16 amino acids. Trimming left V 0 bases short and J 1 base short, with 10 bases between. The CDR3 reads CASSLGGAASNQPQHF. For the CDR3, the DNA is TGTGCCAGCAGCTTAGGGGGAGCTGCGAGCAATCAGCCCCAGCATTTT.